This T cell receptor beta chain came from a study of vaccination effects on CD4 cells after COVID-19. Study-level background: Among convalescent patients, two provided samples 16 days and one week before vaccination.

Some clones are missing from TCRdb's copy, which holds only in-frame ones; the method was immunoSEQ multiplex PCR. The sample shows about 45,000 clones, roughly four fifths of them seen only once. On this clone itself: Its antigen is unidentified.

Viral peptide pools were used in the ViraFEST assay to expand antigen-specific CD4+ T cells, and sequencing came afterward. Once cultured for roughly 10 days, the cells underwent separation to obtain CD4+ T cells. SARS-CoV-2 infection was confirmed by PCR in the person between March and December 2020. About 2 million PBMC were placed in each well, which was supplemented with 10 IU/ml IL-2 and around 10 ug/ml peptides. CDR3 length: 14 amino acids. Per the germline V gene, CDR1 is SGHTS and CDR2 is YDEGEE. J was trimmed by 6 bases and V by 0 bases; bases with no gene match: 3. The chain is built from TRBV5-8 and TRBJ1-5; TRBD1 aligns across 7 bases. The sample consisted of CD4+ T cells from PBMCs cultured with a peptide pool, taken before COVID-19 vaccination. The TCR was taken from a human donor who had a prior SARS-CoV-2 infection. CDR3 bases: TGTGCCAGCAGCTTGGGCAGGGGGGGTCAGCCCCAGCATTTT. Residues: CASSLGRGGQPQHF.